The 7 T cell receptor beta chains in this list originate from one sample, sequenced in a study of OX40 agonist ivuxolimab in advanced cancers. Libraries were prepared by immunoSEQ multiplex PCR; TCRdb keeps only in-frame clonotypes and omits some of them. The profile shows around 60,000 clones, approximately 92% of them singletons. The specimen comprised CD4+ or CD8+ T cells sorted from blood, sampled in a trial of the OX40 agonist ivuxolimab. The receptors stem from an adult with an advanced solid tumor such as melanoma, head and neck, liver or kidney cancer.

The chain is built from TRBV18 and TRBJ2-3, with TRBD1 matching over 11 bases. The trim removed 3 bases at V and 3 bases at J, leaving 2 bases unmatched. This CDR3 spans 15 amino acids. Germline values: CDR1 KGHSH, CDR2 LQKENI. The CDR3 sequence: CASSPRDRGTDTQYF. In DNA form, the CDR3 reads TGTGCCAGCTCACCGAGGGACAGGGGGACAGATACGCAGTATTTT.

This clone was seen once. The chain uses TRBV10-1 and TRBJ1-1; no reliable D call. There are 14 residues in the CDR3. CDR1 is WNHNN, CDR2 SYGVQD, per germline (reference sequence). The V gene lost 0 bases and the J gene lost 5 bases, with 10 bases spanning the gap. For the CDR3, the DNA is TGCGCCAGCAGTGAGTCGGCTATAGGTACTGAAGCTTTCTTT. Protein sequence: CASSESAIGTEAFF.

The rearrangement joins TRBV15 to TRBJ1-5; D is unclear. The germline V and J ends were trimmed by 7 bases and 3 bases, with 10 bases remaining between them. This CDR3 has 13 amino acids. The germline V gene encodes CDR1 LNHNV and CDR2 YYDKDF (reference sequence). The CDR3 spells CATTSGVNQPQHF. The CDR3 region has the DNA TGTGCCACCACCAGCGGAGTCAATCAGCCCCAGCATTTT.

V and J are TRBV2 and TRBJ2-7; a weak D match, TRBD2 (7 bases). Germline V gives CDR1 SNHLY, CDR2 FYNNEI. There are 13 residues in the CDR3. Trimming stripped 8 bases from V and 3 bases from J, with 14 bases between. The CDR3 nucleotides are TGTGCCAGCGGGGAGGGACACTTCTACGAGCAGTACTTC. Protein: CASGEGHFYEQYF.

This clone was detected only a few times. The rearrangement uses TRBV10-3 and TRBJ1-1; no clear D gene. Looked up from germline, CDR1 is ENHRY and CDR2 is SYGVKD. The CDR3 loop spans 13 amino acids. Trimming shortened V by 3 bases and J by 9 bases, and 14 bases separated the two germline ends. Here the CDR3 reads CAISDPSNDKAFF. The CDR3 bases are TGTGCCATCAGTGATCCTTCAAACGACAAAGCTTTCTTT.

The chain carries TRBV5-4 and TRBJ2-1; D unresolved. Trimming took 3 bases from V and 10 from J, leaving 14 bases between them. CDR3 length: 13 amino acids. Germline V lookup: CDR1 SGHNT, CDR2 YYREEE (reference sequence). The CDR3 reads CASSWLLSGEQFF. CDR3 nucleotides: TGTGCCAGCAGCTGGCTGCTATCCGGGGAGCAGTTCTTC.

The chain links TRBV11-3 to TRBJ2-7; TRBD2 agrees at 7 bases. V trimming: 5 bases; J trimming: 3 bases; junction bases outside the gene matches: 1. CDR3 size: 12 residues. The germline gives CDR1 SGHNT, CDR2 YENEEA. The CDR3 nucleotides are TGTGCCAGCAGCCCGGGGGGCTACGAGCAGTACTTC. Translated, it gives CASSPGGYEQYF.